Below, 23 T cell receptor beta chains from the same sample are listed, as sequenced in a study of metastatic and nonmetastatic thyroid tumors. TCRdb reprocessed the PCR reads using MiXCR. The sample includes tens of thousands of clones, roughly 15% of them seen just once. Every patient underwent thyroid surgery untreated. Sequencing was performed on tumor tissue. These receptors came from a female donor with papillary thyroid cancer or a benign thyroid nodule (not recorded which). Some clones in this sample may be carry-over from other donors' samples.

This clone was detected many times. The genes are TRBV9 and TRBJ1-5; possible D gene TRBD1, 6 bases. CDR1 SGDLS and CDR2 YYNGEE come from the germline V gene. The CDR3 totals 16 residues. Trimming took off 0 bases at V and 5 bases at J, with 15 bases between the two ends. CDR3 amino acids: CASSVEGHRRHQPQHF. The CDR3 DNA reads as TGTGCCAGCAGCGTAGAGGGACATCGCAGACATCAGCCCCAGCATTTT.

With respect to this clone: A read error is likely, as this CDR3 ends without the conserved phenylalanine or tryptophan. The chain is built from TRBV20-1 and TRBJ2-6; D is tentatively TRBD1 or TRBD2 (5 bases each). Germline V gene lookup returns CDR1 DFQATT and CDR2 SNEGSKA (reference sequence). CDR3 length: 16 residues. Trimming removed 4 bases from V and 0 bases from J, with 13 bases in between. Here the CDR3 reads CSATPGRTSGANVLTL. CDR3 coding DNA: TGCAGTGCTACACCGGGACGCACCTCTGGGGCCAACGTCCTGACTTTA.

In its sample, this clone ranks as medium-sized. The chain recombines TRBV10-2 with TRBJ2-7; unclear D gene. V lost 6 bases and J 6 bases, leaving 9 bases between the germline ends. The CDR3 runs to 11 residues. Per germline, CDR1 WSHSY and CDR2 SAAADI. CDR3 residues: CASRHGSEQYF. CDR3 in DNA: TGCGCCAGCAGGCATGGAAGCGAGCAGTACTTC.

The CDR3 loop is CASSQDVTGGTGELFF. For the CDR3, the DNA is TGTGCCAGCAGCCAAGACGTGACCGGCGGGACCGGGGAGCTGTTTTTT. The V call is TRBV3-1, the J call TRBJ2-2; the D gene is possibly TRBD2 (5 bases). V lost 0 bases and J 5 bases, leaving 13 bases between the germline ends. This CDR3 has 16 amino acids. The germline CDR1 and CDR2 sequences are LGHDT and YNNKEL (reference sequence).

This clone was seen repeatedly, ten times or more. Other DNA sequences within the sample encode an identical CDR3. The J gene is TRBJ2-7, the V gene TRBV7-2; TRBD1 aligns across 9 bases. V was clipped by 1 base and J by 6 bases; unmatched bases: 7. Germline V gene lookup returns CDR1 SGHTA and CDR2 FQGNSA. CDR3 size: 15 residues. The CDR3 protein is CASSLGDRASSEQYF. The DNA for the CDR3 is TGTGCCAGCAGCTTAGGGGACAGGGCAAGTAGCGAGCAGTACTTC. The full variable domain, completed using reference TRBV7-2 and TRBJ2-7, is GAGVSQSPSNKVTEKGKDVELRCDPISGHTALYWYRQSLGQGLEFLIYFQGNSAPDKSGLPSDRFSAERTGGSVSTLTIQRTQQEDSAVYLCASSLGDRASSEQYFGPGTRLTVT.

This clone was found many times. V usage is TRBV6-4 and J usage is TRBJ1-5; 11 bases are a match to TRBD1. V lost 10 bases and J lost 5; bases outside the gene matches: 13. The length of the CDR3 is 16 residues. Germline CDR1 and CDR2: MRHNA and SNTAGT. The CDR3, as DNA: TGTGCCATTCCCCCGGGACAGGGGGGGGGGGATCAGCCCCAGCATTTT. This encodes CAIPPGQGGGDQPQHF.

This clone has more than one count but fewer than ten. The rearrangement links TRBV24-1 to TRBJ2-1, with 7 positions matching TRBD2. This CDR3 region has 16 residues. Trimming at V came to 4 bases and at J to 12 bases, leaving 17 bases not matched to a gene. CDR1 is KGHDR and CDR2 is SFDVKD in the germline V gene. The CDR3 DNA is TGTGCCACCAGTGACAATAGAGGGAGGGCCCTAGGTGGGCAGTTCTTC. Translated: CATSDNRGRALGGQFF.

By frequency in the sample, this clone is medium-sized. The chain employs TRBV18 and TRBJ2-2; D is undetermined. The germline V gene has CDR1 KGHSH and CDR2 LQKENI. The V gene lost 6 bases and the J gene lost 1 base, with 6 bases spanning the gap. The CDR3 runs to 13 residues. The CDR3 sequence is CASSSQNTGELFF. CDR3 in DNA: TGTGCCAGCTCTAGTCAGAACACCGGGGAGCTGTTTTTT.

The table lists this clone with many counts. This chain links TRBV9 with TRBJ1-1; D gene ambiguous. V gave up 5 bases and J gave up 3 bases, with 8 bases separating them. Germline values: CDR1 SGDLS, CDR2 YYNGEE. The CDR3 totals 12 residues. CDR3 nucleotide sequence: TGTGCCAGCAGTGAGGTAGACACTGAAGCTTTCTTT. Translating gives CASSEVDTEAFF.

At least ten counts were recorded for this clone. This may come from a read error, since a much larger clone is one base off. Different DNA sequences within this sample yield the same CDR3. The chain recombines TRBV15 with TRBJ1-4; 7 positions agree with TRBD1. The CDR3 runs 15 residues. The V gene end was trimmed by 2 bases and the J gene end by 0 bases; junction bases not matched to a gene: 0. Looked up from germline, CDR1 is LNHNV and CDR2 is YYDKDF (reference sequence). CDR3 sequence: CATSRQGATNEKLFF. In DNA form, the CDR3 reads TGTGCCACCAGCAGACAGGGGGCAACTAATGAAAAACTGTTTTTT.

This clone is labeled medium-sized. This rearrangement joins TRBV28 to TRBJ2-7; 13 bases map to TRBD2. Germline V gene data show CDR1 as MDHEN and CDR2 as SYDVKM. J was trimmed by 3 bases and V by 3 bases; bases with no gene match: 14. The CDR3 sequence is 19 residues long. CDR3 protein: CASSLGGAIGLAGDYEQYF. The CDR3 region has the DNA TGTGCCAGCAGTTTGGGGGGGGCTATAGGACTAGCGGGAGACTACGAGCAGTACTTC.

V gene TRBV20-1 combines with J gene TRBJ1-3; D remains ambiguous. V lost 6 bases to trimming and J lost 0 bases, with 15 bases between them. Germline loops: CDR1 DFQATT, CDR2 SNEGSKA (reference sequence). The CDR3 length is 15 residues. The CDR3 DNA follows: TGCAGTGCCATAGGCAGTACCCACTCTGGAAACACCATATATTTT. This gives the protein CSAIGSTHSGNTIYF.

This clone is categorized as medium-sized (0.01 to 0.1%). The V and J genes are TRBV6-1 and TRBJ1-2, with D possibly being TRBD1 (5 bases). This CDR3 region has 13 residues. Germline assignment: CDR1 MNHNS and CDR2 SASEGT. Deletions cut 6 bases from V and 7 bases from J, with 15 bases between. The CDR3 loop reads CASRDMGDSGYTF. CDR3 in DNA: TGTGCCAGCAGGGACATGGGAGATTCTGGCTACACCTTC.

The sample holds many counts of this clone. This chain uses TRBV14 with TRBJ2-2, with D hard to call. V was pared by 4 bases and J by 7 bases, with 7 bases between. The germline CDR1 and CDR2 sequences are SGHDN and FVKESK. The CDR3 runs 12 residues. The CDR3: CASSRDSGELFF. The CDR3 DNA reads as TGTGCCAGCAGCCGGGATAGCGGGGAGCTGTTTTTT.

CDR3 protein: CASSQQGQAVRKETQYF. CDR3 DNA sequence: TGTGCCAGCAGTCAACAGGGACAGGCGGTCAGAAAAGAGACCCAGTACTTC. The genes are TRBV7-2 and TRBJ2-5; 8 nucleotides line up with TRBD1. Germline V gives CDR1 SGHTA, CDR2 FQGNSA. The ends lost 6 bases at V and 3 bases at J; junction bases unmatched: 15. The CDR3 covers 17 residues.

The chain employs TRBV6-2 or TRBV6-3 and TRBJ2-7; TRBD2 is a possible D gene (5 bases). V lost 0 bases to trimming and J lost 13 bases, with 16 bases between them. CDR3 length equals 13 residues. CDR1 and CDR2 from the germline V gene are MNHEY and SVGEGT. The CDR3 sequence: CASSYSIGRDHYF. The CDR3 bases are TGTGCCAGCAGTTACTCGATAGGCCGGGATCATTACTTC.

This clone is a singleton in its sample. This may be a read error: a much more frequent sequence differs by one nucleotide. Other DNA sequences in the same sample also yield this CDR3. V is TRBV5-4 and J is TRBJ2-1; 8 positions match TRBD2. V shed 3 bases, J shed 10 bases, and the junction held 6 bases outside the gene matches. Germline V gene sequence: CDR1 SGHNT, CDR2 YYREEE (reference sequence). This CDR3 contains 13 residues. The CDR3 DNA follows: TGTGCCAGCAGCTCCCCCGGGAGGGGGGAGCAGTTCTTC. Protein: CASSSPGRGEQFF.

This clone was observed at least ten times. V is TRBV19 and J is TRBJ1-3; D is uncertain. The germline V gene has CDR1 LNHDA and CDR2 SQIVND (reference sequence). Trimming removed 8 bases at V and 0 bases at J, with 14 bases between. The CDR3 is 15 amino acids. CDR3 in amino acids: CASSRSMSSGNTIYF. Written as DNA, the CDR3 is TGTGCCAGTTCCCGCTCCATGAGCTCTGGAAACACCATATATTTT.

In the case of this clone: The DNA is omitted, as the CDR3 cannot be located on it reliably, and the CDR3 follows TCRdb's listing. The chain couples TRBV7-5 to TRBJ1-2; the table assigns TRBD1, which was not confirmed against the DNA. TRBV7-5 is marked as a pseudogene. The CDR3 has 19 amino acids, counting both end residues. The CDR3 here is CTSVPASRGQVSFHYGYTF.

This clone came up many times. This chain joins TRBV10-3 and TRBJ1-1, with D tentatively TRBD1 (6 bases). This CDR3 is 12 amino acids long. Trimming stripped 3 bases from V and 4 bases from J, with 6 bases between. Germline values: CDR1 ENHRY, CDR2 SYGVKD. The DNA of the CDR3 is TGTGCCATCAGTGACAGGGGCACTGAAGCTTTCTTT. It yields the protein CAISDRGTEAFF.

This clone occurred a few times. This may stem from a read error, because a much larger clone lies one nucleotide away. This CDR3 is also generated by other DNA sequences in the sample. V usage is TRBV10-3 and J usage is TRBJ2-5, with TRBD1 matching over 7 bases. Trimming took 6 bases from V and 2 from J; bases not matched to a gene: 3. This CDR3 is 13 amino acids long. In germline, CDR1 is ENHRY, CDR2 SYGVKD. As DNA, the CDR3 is TGTGCCATCAGGACAGGGTTGCAAGAGACCCAGTACTTC. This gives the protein CAIRTGLQETQYF.

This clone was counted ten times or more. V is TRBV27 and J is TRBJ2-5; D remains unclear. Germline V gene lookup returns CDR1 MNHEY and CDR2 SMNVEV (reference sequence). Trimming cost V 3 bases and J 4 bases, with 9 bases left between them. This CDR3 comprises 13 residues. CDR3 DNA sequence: TGTGCCAGCAGTTTCAGGCTTGGAGAGACCCAGTACTTC. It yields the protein CASSFRLGETQYF.

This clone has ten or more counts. DNA of the CDR3: TGTGCCAGCAGCTTAGCGGCGGGACCGAGGTCTGGAAACACCATATATTTT. This sequence encodes CASSLAAGPRSGNTIYF. The chain is built from TRBV11-1 and TRBJ1-3; D perhaps matches TRBD1 (5 bases). CDR3 size: 17 residues. V lost 0 bases, J lost 1 base, and 13 bases lay in between. Per germline, CDR1 SGHAT and CDR2 FQDESV (reference sequence). The full variable domain, in which reference TRBV11-1 and TRBJ1-3 provide the parts outside the CDR3, is EAEVAQSPRYKITEKSQAVAFWCDPISGHATLYWYRQILGQGPELLVQFQDESVVDDSQLPKDRFSAERLKGVDSTLKIQPAELGDSAMYLCASSLAAGPRSGNTIYFGEGSWLTVV.